The entry that follows covers one TCR beta chain sequence. The germline V gene encodes CDR1 MDHEN and CDR2 SYDVKM. The V segment lost 6 bases and the J segment 4 bases; nucleotides outside the gene matches: 8. The CDR3 runs 14 residues. Here immunoSEQ multiplex PCR was the method, and the copy in TCRdb shows in-frame clones only, minus some. The sample yields 500,000 to 850,000 clones, 87% seen once. This record belongs to a study of shared T cell receptors in the human thymus. A further study also used this sample, focusing on human thymus T cells. This second study says: Surgeons resected thymus tissue during corrective heart surgery. Repertoires sampled from thymus and blood appeared biased in V and J gene usage.

V is TRBV28 and J is TRBJ2-7, with 8 bases aligning to TRBD2. The clonotype comes from a boy younger than two with a congenital heart defect. The specimen was thymocytes. The CDR3 loop reads CASSPAGGVYEQYF. CDR3 sequence (DNA): TGTGCCAGCAGCCCCGCGGGGGGAGTTTACGAGCAGTACTTC.